Listed below are T cell receptor beta chains from one sample, sequenced in a study of blood T cell repertoires in COVID-19. The repertoire was sequenced with immunoSEQ multiplex PCR; TCRdb's copy has only in-frame clones and lacks some. The data show over 250,000 clones, with roughly 88% seen just once and approximately 11% held by the top ten. The sample was peripheral blood. The receptors derive from a woman aged 70-85 years with acute or convalescent COVID-19. CDR3s include the opening cysteine and the closing phenylalanine or tryptophan. A D gene is named only where the DNA matches it firmly. The listing skips clone size in some rows; elsewhere it reads once, few, many or a size class.

V gene	D gene	clone size	J gene	CDR3 protein	CDR3 DNA
TRBV6-5	NA	NA	TRBJ1-4	CASRIQVSNEKLFF	TGTGCCAGCAGGATACAGGTCTCGAATGAAAAACTGTTTTTT
TRBV21-1	NA	NA	TRBJ1-3	CASSSTGPSGNTIYF	TGTGCCAGCAGCAGTACAGGTCCCTCTGGAAACACCATATATTTT
TRBV2	NA	NA	TRBJ1-2	CASSERQSYGYTF	TGTGCCAGCAGTGAAAGACAGAGCTATGGCTACACCTTC
TRBV3-1/TRBV3-2	TRBD1	NA	TRBJ1-2	CASRPGQGLYGYTF	TGTGCCAGCAGACCGGGACAGGGTCTCTATGGCTACACCTTC
TRBV3-1/TRBV3-2	TRBD2	NA	TRBJ2-3	CASSQDRLAGGTDTQYF	TGTGCCAGCAGCCAAGATAGGCTAGCGGGGGGGACAGATACGCAGTATTTT
TRBV7-2	NA	few	TRBJ1-1	CASSPQGRGTEAFF	TGTGCCAGCAGCCCCCAGGGGAGGGGGACTGAAGCTTTCTTT
TRBV5-4	TRBD2	NA	TRBJ2-1	CASSFQRGASYNEQFF	TGTGCCAGCAGCTTTCAGCGGGGGGCTTCCTACAATGAGCAGTTCTTC
TRBV24-1	NA	NA	TRBJ1-5	CATSDSQGRSNQPQHF	TGTGCCACCAGTGATTCACAGGGAAGGAGCAATCAGCCCCAGCATTTT
TRBV18	TRBD2	NA	TRBJ2-1	CASSPQRLAREQFF	TGTGCCAGCTCACCACAAAGACTAGCCCGTGAGCAGTTCTTC
TRBV18	TRBD2	NA	TRBJ2-5	CASSRMSGGDKETQYF	TGTGCCAGCTCACGGATGTCGGGGGGAGATAAAGAGACCCAGTACTTC
TRBV5-1	TRBD2	NA	TRBJ2-3	CASSLPGGATDTQYF	TGCGCCAGCAGCTTGCCCGGGGGGGCCACAGATACGCAGTATTTT
TRBV30	NA	NA	TRBJ2-7	CAWSTGSSYEQYF	TGTGCCTGGAGTACCGGTTCCTCTTACGAGCAGTACTTC
TRBV7-6	NA	once	TRBJ1-5	CASSLNGGKADQPQHF	TGTGCCAGCAGCTTAAACGGCGGGAAAGCGGACCAGCCCCAGCATTTT
TRBV2	NA	NA	TRBJ2-7	CASSVLDHRGEQYF	TGTGCCAGCAGTGTTCTGGATCATCGCGGCGAGCAGTACTTC
TRBV27	TRBD1	NA	TRBJ1-4	CASVPWGTATNEKLFF	TGTGCCAGCGTCCCTTGGGGGACAGCGACTAATGAAAAACTGTTTTTT
TRBV5-1	TRBD1	NA	TRBJ1-3	CASSLPTQGEVGNTIYF	TGCGCCAGCAGCTTGCCCACCCAGGGGGAGGTCGGAAACACCATATATTTT
TRBV3-1/TRBV3-2	NA	NA	TRBJ2-7	CASSLRDTPAVLYF	TGTGCCAGCAGCCTTCGGGACACCCCGGCGGTTCTGTACTTC
TRBV2	NA	NA	TRBJ1-1	CASRRAYGNTEAFF	TGTGCCAGCCGCCGAGCCTACGGGAACACTGAAGCTTTCTTT
TRBV10-3	NA	NA	TRBJ2-5	CAISDPRALQETQYF	TGTGCCATCAGTGACCCCAGGGCCCTCCAAGAGACCCAGTACTTC
TRBV5-4	TRBD1	few	TRBJ1-2	CASSRTGGYGYTF	TGTGCCAGCAGCCGAACAGGGGGCTATGGCTACACCTTC
TRBV6-6	NA	NA	TRBJ2-1	CASNGRGNEQFF	TGTGCCAGCAACGGCAGGGGCAATGAGCAGTTCTTC
TRBV18	TRBD1	NA	TRBJ2-7	CASSPATGFSYEQYF	TGTGCCAGCTCACCAGCGACAGGGTTTTCCTACGAGCAGTACTTC
TRBV4-1	TRBD1	NA	TRBJ2-5	CASSQGTGGQETQYF	TGCGCCAGCAGCCAAGGGACAGGGGGACAAGAGACCCAGTACTTC
TRBV27	NA	NA	TRBJ1-6	CASALSFAYNSPLHF	TGTGCCAGCGCCCTAAGTTTTGCCTATAATTCACCCCTCCACTTT
TRBV2	NA	NA	TRBJ1-4	CASSRGRTTNEKLFF	TGTGCCAGCAGTAGGGGAAGAACAACTAATGAAAAACTGTTTTTT
TRBV9	TRBD2	NA	TRBJ2-1	CASSPLAGASYNEQFF	TGTGCCAGCAGCCCACTAGCGGGGGCCTCCTACAATGAGCAGTTCTTC
TRBV2	NA	NA	TRBJ2-2	CASRLDVTGELFF	TGTGCCAGCAGACTAGACGTCACCGGGGAGCTGTTTTTT
TRBV2	NA	few	TRBJ1-1	CASSEVGRTEAFF	TGTGCCAGCAGTGAAGTCGGCAGGACTGAAGCTTTCTTT
TRBV5-1	TRBD2	NA	TRBJ2-1	CASSFSGGTYNEQFF	TGCGCCAGCAGCTTTAGCGGGGGAACCTACAATGAGCAGTTCTTC
TRBV5-4	NA	NA	TRBJ2-1	CASSLGGWRNEQFF	TGTGCCAGCAGCTTGGGTGGCTGGCGGAATGAGCAGTTCTTC
TRBV5-1	TRBD2	NA	TRBJ2-5	CASSPPLTSGGEETQYF	TGCGCCAGCAGCCCTCCCCTGACTAGCGGGGGGGAGGAGACCCAGTACTTC
TRBV9	NA	NA	TRBJ2-2	CASSVRTGELFF	TGTGCCAGCAGCGTGCGGACCGGGGAGCTGTTTTTT
TRBV7-7	NA	NA	TRBJ2-5	CASSLVLGGKETQYF	TGTGCCAGCAGCTTAGTTCTCGGAGGAAAAGAGACCCAGTACTTC
TRBV20-1	TRBD1	NA	TRBJ1-1	CSASGRDRSDF	TGCAGTGCTAGCGGCCGGGACAGGTCCGACTTT
TRBV5-1	TRBD1	NA	TRBJ1-5	CASSEEGQDYQPQHF	TGCGCCAGCAGCGAAGAAGGACAGGATTATCAGCCCCAGCATTTT
TRBV7-8	TRBD1	NA	TRBJ2-3	CASSLQGARGTDTQYF	TGTGCCAGCAGCTTACAGGGGGCGCGGGGCACAGATACGCAGTATTTT
TRBV5-1	TRBD2	NA	TRBJ2-1	CASSSGVAGYEQFF	TGCGCCAGCAGCTCCGGGGTAGCGGGGTATGAGCAGTTCTTC
TRBV3-1/TRBV3-2	NA	NA	TRBJ1-4	CASSRGLGGREKLFF	TGTGCCAGCAGCCGAGGGCTAGGTGGGCGGGAAAAACTGTTTTTT
TRBV5-1	NA	NA	TRBJ1-3	CASSSTSGGTIYF	TGCGCCAGCAGCTCGACAAGTGGAGGGACCATATATTTT
TRBV19	TRBD1	NA	TRBJ1-5	CASSTVGTGGAPQHF	TGTGCCAGTAGTACCGTTGGGACAGGGGGTGCGCCCCAGCATTTT
TRBV3-1/TRBV3-2	NA	NA	TRBJ1-4	CASSQDRARFEKLFF	TGTGCCAGCAGCCAAGACAGGGCCCGGTTCGAAAAACTGTTTTTT
TRBV19	NA	NA	TRBJ2-1	CASSGRGGGDEQFF	TGTGCCAGTAGTGGAAGGGGAGGAGGGGATGAGCAGTTCTTC
TRBV6-2/TRBV6-3	TRBD1	NA	TRBJ2-7	CASSTTDRGPLQQYF	TGTGCCAGCAGTACTACCGACAGGGGGCCTTTACAGCAGTACTTC
TRBV12-5	NA	NA	TRBJ2-3	CASGLVHLAGVADTQYF	TGTGCTAGTGGTTTGGTACATCTCGCAGGGGTTGCAGATACGCAGTATTTT
TRBV3-1/TRBV3-2	TRBD2	NA	TRBJ2-3	CASSGRGADTQYF	TGTGCCAGCAGCGGCCGGGGGGCAGATACGCAGTATTTT
TRBV10-2	NA	NA	TRBJ1-1	CASSESRGTLNTEAFF	TGCGCCAGCAGTGAGTCCAGGGGAACTCTAAACACTGAAGCTTTCTTT
TRBV9	TRBD1	few	TRBJ2-1	CASSLRQGAKYEQFF	TGTGCCAGCAGCCTGAGACAGGGGGCAAAGTATGAGCAGTTCTTC
TRBV30	NA	once	TRBJ1-1	CAWSAVNTEAFF	TGTGCCTGGAGTGCCGTGAACACTGAAGCTTTCTTT
TRBV5-1	NA	NA	TRBJ1-4	CASSGQGLVGEKLFF	TGCGCCAGCAGCGGCCAGGGACTGGTTGGCGAAAAACTGTTTTTT
TRBV29-1	NA	NA	TRBJ2-7	CSVRTGYSSYEQYF	TGCAGCGTTAGGACGGGGTACAGCTCCTACGAGCAGTACTTC
TRBV2	NA	NA	TRBJ1-2	CASSGGLYGYTF	TGTGCCAGCAGTGGGGGGCTGTATGGCTACACCTTC
TRBV5-1	TRBD1	NA	TRBJ1-1	CASSWGQGGNTEAFF	TGCGCCAGCAGCTGGGGACAGGGTGGGAACACTGAAGCTTTCTTT
TRBV5-1	TRBD1	once	TRBJ2-5	CASSGRTGAEETQYF	TGCGCCAGCAGCGGACGGACAGGGGCCGAAGAGACCCAGTACTTC
TRBV24-1	TRBD2	once	TRBJ2-5	CATSDLSGGGETQYF	TGTGCCACCAGTGACCTAAGCGGGGGAGGAGAGACCCAGTACTTC
TRBV25-1	NA	NA	TRBJ1-2	CASSEGGEGYGYTF	TGTGCCAGCAGTGAAGGAGGGGAGGGCTATGGCTACACCTTC
TRBV6-5	TRBD1	NA	TRBJ1-2	CASRFGTDYGYTF	TGTGCCAGCAGATTCGGGACAGACTATGGCTACACCTTC
TRBV5-1	NA	NA	TRBJ1-1	CASSRGHSNTEAFF	TGCGCCAGCAGCCGGGGACACTCAAACACTGAAGCTTTCTTT
TRBV6-1	NA	NA	TRBJ1-2	CASSEYRQADWGYTF	TGTGCCAGCAGTGAATACAGACAGGCCGATTGGGGCTACACCTTC